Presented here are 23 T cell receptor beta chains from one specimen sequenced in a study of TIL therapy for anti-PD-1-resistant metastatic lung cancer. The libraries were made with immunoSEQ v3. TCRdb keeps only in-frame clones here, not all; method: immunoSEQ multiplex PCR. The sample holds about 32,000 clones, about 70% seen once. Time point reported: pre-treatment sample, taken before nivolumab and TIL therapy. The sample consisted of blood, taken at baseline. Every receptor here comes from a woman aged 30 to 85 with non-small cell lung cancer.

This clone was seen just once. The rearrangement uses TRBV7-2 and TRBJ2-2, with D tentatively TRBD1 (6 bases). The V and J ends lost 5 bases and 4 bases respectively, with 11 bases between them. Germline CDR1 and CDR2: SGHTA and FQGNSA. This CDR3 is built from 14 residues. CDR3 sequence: CASSRDTSTGELFF. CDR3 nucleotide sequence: TGTGCCAGCAGCCGGGACACCTCCACCGGGGAGCTGTTTTTT.

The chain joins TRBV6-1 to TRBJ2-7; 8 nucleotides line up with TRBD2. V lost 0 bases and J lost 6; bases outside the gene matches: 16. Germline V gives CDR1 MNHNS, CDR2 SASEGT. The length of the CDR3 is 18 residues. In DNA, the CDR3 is TGTGCCAGCAGTGAAGCCGGAGGGGGGCTAGCGGGTAGAGGCGAGCAGTACTTC. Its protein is CASSEAGGGLAGRGEQYF.

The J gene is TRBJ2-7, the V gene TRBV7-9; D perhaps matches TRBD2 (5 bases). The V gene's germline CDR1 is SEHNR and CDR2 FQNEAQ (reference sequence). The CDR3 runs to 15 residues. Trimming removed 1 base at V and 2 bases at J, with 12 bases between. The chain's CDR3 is CASSLGASGPYEQYF. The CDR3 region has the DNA TGTGCCAGCAGCTTAGGTGCAAGCGGCCCCTACGAGCAGTACTTC.

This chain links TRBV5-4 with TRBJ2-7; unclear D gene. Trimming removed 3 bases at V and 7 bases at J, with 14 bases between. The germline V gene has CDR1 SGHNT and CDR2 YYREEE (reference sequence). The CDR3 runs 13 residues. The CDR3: CASSSGGLREQYF. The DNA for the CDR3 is TGTGCCAGCAGCTCGGGCGGCCTTAGGGAGCAGTACTTC.

The CDR3 reads CASSLGGGPGYTF. CDR3 coding DNA: TGTGCCAGCAGCTTAGGAGGGGGACCTGGCTACACCTTC. This rearrangement joins TRBV11-2 to TRBJ1-2; D possibly corresponds to TRBD1 (6 bases). The V end was cut by 1 base, the J end by 7 bases, with 10 bases between. The CDR3 contains 13 residues. CDR1 is SGHAT, CDR2 FQNNGV, per germline.

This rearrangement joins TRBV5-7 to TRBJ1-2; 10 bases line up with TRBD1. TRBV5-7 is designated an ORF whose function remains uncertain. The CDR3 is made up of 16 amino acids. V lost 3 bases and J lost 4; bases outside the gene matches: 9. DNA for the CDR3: TGTGCCAGCAGCTGGGACAGGGGCCGCTCGAGCTATGGCTACACCTTC. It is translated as CASSWDRGRSSYGYTF.

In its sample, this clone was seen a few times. The CDR3 DNA follows: TGTGCCATCAGTGACAGTTACAATGAGCAGTTCTTC. It codes for CAISDSYNEQFF. The chain combines TRBV10-3 with TRBJ2-1; D ambiguous. Between the trimmed V and J ends, which lost 3 bases and 4 bases, there was a span of 4 bases. Germline lookup yields CDR1 ENHRY and CDR2 SYGVKD. This CDR3 is 12 amino acids long.

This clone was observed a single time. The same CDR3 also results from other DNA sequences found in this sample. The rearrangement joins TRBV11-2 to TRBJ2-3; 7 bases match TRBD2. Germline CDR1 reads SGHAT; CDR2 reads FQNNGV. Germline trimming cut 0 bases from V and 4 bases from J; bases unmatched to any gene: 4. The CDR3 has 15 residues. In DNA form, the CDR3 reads TGTGCCAGCAGCTTAGAAGGTGCGGGAGCAGATACGCAGTATTTT. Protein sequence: CASSLEGAGADTQYF.

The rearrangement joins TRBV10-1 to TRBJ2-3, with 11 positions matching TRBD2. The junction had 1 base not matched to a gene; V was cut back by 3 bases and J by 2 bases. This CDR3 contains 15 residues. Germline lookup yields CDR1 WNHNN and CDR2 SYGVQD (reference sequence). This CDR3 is CASSELAGDTDTQYF. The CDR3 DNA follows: TGCGCCAGCAGTGAACTAGCGGGAGACACAGATACGCAGTATTTT.

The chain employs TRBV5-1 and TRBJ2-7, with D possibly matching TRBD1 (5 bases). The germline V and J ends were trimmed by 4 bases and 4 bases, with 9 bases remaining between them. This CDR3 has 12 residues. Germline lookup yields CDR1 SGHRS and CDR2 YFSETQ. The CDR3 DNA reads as TGCGCCAGCAGCCCGGACAATTACGAGCAGTACTTC. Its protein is CASSPDNYEQYF.

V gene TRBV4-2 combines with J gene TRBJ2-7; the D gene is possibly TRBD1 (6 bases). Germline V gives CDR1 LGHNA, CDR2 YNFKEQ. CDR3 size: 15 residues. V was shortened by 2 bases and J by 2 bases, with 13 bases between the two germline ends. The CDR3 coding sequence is TGTGCCAGCAGCCAAACCCCCGCAGGGGCCTACGAGCAGTACTTC. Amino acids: CASSQTPAGAYEQYF.

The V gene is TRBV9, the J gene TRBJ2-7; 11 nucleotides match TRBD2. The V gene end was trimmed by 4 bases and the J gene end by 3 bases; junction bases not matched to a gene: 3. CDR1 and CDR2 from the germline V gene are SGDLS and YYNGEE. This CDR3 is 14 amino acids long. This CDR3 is CASSPGLAGYEQYF. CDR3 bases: TGTGCCAGCAGCCCCGGACTAGCGGGCTACGAGCAGTACTTC.

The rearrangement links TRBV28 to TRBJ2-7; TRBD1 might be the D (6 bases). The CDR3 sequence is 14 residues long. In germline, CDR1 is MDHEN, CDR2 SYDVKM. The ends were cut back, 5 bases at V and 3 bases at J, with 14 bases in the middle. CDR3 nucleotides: TGTGCCAGCAGTCCGGGACACCGGTACTACGAGCAGTACTTC. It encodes CASSPGHRYYEQYF.

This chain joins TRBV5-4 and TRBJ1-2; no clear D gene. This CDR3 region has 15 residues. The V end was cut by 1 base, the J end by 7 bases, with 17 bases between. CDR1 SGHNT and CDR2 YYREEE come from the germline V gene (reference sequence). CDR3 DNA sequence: TGTGCCAGCAGCTTGCGCGCGGGCTCTTTCGGTGGCTACACCTTC. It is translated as CASSLRAGSFGGYTF.

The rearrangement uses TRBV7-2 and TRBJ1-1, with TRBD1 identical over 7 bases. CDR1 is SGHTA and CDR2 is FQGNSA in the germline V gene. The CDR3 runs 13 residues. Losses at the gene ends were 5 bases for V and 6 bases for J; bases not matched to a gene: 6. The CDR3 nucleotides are TGTGCCAGCAGCATTCGCAGGGGGTCTGAAGCTTTCTTT. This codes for CASSIRRGSEAFF. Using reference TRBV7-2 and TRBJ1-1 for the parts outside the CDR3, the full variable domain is GAGVSQSPSNKVTEKGKDVELRCDPISGHTALYWYRQSLGQGLEFLIYFQGNSAPDKSGLPSDRFSAERTGGSVSTLTIQRTQQEDSAVYLCASSIRRGSEAFFGQGTRLTVV.

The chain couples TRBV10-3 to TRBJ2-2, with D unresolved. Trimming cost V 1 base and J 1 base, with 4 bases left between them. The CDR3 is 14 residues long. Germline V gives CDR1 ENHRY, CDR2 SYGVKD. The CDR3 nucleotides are TGTGCCATCAGTGAGTTGGGGAACACCGGGGAGCTGTTTTTT. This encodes CAISELGNTGELFF.

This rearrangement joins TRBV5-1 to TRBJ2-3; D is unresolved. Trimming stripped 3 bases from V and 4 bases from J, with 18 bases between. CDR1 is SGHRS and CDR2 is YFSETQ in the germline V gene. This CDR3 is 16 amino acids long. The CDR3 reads CASSSIPSQSPDTQYF. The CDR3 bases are TGCGCCAGCAGCTCCATACCGTCCCAATCCCCAGATACGCAGTATTTT.

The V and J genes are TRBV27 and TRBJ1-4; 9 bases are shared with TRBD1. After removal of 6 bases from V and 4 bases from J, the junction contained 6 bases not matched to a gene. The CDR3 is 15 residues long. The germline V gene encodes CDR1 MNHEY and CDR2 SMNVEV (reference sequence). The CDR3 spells CASRPQGARNEKLFF. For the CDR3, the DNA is TGTGCCAGCAGGCCACAGGGGGCCCGTAATGAAAAACTGTTTTTT.

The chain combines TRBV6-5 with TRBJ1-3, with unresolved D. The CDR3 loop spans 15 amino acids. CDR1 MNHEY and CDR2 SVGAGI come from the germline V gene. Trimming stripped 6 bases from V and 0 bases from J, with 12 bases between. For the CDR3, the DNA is TGTGCCAGCAGCGGCGGAGGTCTCTCTGGAAACACCATATATTTT. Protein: CASSGGGLSGNTIYF.

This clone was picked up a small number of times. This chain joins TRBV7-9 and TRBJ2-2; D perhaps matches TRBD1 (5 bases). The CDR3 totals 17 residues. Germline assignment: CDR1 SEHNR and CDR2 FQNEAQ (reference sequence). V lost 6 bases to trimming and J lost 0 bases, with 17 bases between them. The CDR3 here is CASRPPYRFANTGELFF. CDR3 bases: TGTGCCAGCAGGCCACCTTACAGGTTCGCGAACACCGGGGAGCTGTTTTTT. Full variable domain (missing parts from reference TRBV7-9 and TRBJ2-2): DTGVSQNPRHKITKRGQNVTFRCDPISEHNRLYWYRQTLGQGPEFLTYFQNEAQLEKSRLLSDRFSAERPKGSFSTLEIQRTEQGDSAMYLCASRPPYRFANTGELFFGEGSRLTVL.

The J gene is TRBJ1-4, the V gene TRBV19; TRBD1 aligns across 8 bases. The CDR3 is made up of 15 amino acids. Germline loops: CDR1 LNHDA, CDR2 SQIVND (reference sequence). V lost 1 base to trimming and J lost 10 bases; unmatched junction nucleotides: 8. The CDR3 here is CASSIAGTGGGKLFF. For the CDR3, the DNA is TGTGCCAGTAGTATAGCGGGGACAGGTGGTGGAAAACTGTTTTTT.

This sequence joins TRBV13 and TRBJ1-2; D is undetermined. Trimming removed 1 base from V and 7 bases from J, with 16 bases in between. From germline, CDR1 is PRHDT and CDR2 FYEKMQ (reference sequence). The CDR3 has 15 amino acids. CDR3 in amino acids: CASSLVGGANGGYTF. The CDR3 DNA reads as TGTGCCAGCAGCTTAGTCGGCGGTGCTAATGGTGGCTACACCTTC.

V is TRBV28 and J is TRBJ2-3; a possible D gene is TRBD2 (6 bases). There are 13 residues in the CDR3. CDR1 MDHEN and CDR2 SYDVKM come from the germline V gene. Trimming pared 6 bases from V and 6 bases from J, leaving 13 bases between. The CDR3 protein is CASRPSTSDTQYF. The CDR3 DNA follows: TGTGCCAGCAGACCTTCGACTAGTGATACGCAGTATTTT. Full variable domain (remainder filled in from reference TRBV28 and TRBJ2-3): DVKVTQSSRYLVKRTGEKVFLECVQDMDHENMFWYRQDPGLGLRLIYFSYDVKMKEKGDIPEGYSVSREKKERFSLILESASTNQTSMYLCASRPSTSDTQYFGPGTRLTVL.